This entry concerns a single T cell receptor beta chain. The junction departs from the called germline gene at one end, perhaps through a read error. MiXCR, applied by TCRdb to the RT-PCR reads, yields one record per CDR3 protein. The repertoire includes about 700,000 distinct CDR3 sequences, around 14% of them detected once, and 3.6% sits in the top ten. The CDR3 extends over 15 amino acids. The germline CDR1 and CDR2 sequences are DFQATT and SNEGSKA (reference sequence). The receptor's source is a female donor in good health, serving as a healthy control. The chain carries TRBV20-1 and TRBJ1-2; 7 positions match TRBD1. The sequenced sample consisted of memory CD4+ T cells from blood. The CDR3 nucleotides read TGCAGTGCGAGAGACCGGATAGGGACAGAGTATGGCTACACCTTC. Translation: CSARDRIGTEYGYTF.